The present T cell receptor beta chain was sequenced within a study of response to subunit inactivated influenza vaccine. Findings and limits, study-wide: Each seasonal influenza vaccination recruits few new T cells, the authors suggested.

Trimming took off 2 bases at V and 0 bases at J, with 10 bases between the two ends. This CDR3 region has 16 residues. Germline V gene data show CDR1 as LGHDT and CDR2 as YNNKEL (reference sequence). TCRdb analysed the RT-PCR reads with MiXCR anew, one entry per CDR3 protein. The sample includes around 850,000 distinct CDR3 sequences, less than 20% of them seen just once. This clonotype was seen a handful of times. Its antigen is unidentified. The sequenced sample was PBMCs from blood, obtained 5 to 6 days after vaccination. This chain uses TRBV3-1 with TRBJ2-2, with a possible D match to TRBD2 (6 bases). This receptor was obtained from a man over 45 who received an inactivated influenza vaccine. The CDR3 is CASSQYGGANTGELFF. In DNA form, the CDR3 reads TGTGCCAGCAGCCAATACGGGGGAGCGAACACCGGGGAGCTGTTTTTT.